This record looks at one T cell receptor (beta chain) sequence and its context. Its count unrecorded, this clonotype is medium-sized (0.01 to 0.1%) by frequency. The target of this receptor is not known. These data originate in a study of T cell clusters in autoimmune cytopenias (dated by TCRdb to the late 2010s). A note on the overall study: Among healthy donor controls, the mean age was approximately 56 years, the median age was approximately 64 years, and about 55% of the 43 were female. TRB and IGH repertoires from peripheral blood were sequenced in autoimmune cytopenia patients at active disease and during treatment follow-up, with healthy, CLL and autoimmune hepatitis controls included alongside. The goal of the study was to determine whether autoimmune cytopenia patients have a disease-specific immune repertoire signature that could serve as a blood-based biomarker. A median TRB sequencing depth of roughly 47,000 reads per sample was reached, and a median of roughly 2,500 distinct TRB clonotypes per sample was obtained. Repertoires from autoimmune hepatitis patients were compared with those of 20 to 25 healthy donors matched for age and sex. For primary cytopenia, the controls were approximately 24 age-matched healthy donors, and for secondary cytopenia, the controls were more than twelve age-matched CLL patients. Summary of the overall study and its limitations: The T cell clusters were defined only in silico, and the functional role of the clusters still needed to be validated experimentally. In the comparison of secondary cytopenia with CLL, the cluster-lack signature was not observed, apparently because the dominant lymphoma-associated repertoire masked the signature. TRB repertoire shifts, with less even repertoires in secondary cytopenia and CLL, mostly reflected lymphoma bias rather than autoimmunity. GLIPH results suggested that primary autoimmune cytopenia patients were missing physiological T cell clusters, with 50 to 55 clusters found only in healthy donors compared with over 15 found only in patients. Healthy donors had almost three times as many exclusive TRB clusters as active autoimmune hepatitis patients, a finding consistent with an autoimmunity-wide signature.

To amplify TRB rearrangements, a touch-down multiplex PCR protocol was run with the TRB-A and TRB-B primer pools combined in a single tube. Illumina adapters and sample indices were attached to the amplicons through two consecutive PCR reactions using Phusion HS II polymerase. The amplicons were gel-purified using the NucleoSpin Gel and PCR Clean-up kit, after which quantification was performed by Qubit and quality was checked on an Agilent 2100 Bioanalyzer. Sequencing of the libraries was performed on an Illumina MiSeq with 600-cycle, single-indexed, paired-end runs. Per the authors' processing: MiXCR version 2.1.12, together with the default MiXCR reference library, was used to align and assemble the TRB reads. Each unique CDR3 nucleotide sequence defined a clone, and only productive sequences with at least two reads were analysed. Repertoire diversity was assessed by alpha-parameterized diversity profiles (alpha 0 to 5), including Shannon (alpha 1) and Simpson (alpha 2) indices, computed with an R script. The tcR package was used to compute combinatorial TRB VJ usage, which was then compared between cohorts by principal component analysis with ade4. GLIPH clustering of TCRbeta CDR3s was carried out on cohort pairs matched by age and read depth, and cluster frequencies were compared by Wilcoxon test. Each CDR3 protein sequence appears as one entry after TCRdb reprocessed the reads, and no DNA is included. The V and J calls shown here were made by TCRdb, not taken from the authors' results. The table kept for this sample lists nearly 2,000 distinct CDR3 sequences. The ten top clones hold roughly 8.3% of the sample.

The CDR3 spans 16 residues, from the cysteine through the phenylalanine. Nucleotide data are not available. TRB amplification used about 250 ng of peripheral blood genomic DNA, tens of thousands of genome equivalents, per sample. These data were likewise used in another study, on T cell repertoires in aging, cancer and after chemotherapy. From that second study: Donors spanned six age groups from 30 or younger to 70 or older, with at least three individuals per group. Healthy donor control TCR repertoires were recorded over several months to years and showed clear clonal overlap across re-sampling. The full dataset contained several million TCR reads. Untreated patients with hematological or solid cancers showed significantly lower blood TCR diversity and higher clonality than age-matched healthy donors. In healthy donors, the drop in TCR diversity with age came mainly from a loss of richness, whereas in cancer patients a loss of evenness also played a part. In both cancer cohorts, the median generation probability rose over the chemotherapy interval, which suggests that the repertoire was reconstituted through rebound thymic output. It was noted by the authors that conclusions about immunological memory after chemotherapy cannot be drawn from the repertoire data. To look at immunoaging and at how T cells reconstitute after chemotherapy, the study profiled TCR beta repertoires in peripheral blood from both healthy donors and cancer patients. A cohort of 220 or so cancer patients (over 90 with hematological and some 120 with solid cancers) was assembled, and 100 or so healthy donors were included as a reference group. TRB sequences were processed with MiXCR versions 2.12 and 3.0.5. Repertoire metrics included Shannon diversity, evenness, clonality (one minus evenness), and alpha-parameterized diversity profiles from alpha 0 to 5. The IGoR algorithm was used to compute generation probabilities of clones in paired pre- and post-chemotherapy samples.

The rearrangement combines TRBV12-3 or TRBV12-4 with TRBJ2-1; TCRdb's D gene call, TRBD1, goes unchecked for lack of DNA. This TCR was sampled from a human donor in good health. Input material: peripheral blood. CDR3 sequence: CASSPGTANPFPKQFF.